Below are 10 T cell receptor beta chains sequenced from a single sample in a study of T cells in Graves' hyperthyroidism and ophthalmopathy. It was RNA transcripts that yielded the amplified TCR beta CDR3 regions. Initially, a first-round RT-PCR of the TCR CDR3 employed the HTBI primer set. TCRdb fed the multiplex PCR reads into MiXCR, producing one record per CDR3 protein. The table has about 58,000 distinct CDR3 sequences, around half seen once; the top ten hold about an eighth. Source material: blood. These receptors came from a woman aged 30 to 39 with Graves' ophthalmopathy.

The rearrangement links TRBV29-1 to TRBJ2-5; tentatively, D is TRBD2 (6 bases). Trimming took 0 bases from V and 5 from J, leaving 13 bases between them. The V gene's germline CDR1 is SQVTM and CDR2 ANQGSEA. The CDR3 consists of 14 residues. The CDR3 is CSVEDPEGRETQYF. CDR3 sequence (DNA): TGCAGCGTTGAAGATCCGGAGGGTCGGGAGACCCAGTACTTC.

This clonotype was observed at least ten times. The rearrangement links TRBV20-1 to TRBJ1-1; D uncertain. The CDR3 is 11 amino acids. V lost 2 bases and J lost 0, with 1 base in between. Germline loops: CDR1 DFQATT, CDR2 SNEGSKA (reference sequence). The CDR3 nucleotides are TGCAGTGCTAGATTGAACACTGAAGCTTTCTTT. This translates into CSARLNTEAFF.

This clonotype has more than one count but fewer than ten. V usage is TRBV28 and J usage is TRBJ1-4; 7 bases match TRBD1. V lost 7 bases, J lost 3 bases, and 5 bases stayed unmatched. Germline CDR1 MDHEN, CDR2 SYDVKM. The CDR3 covers 14 residues. The CDR3 coding sequence is TGTGCCAGCAAACCCGGGACAGCTAATGAAAAACTGTTTTTT. This sequence encodes CASKPGTANEKLFF.

This clonotype was recorded at least ten times. The rearrangement joins TRBV6-1 to TRBJ1-5; D is uncertain. Germline V gives CDR1 MNHNS, CDR2 SASEGT. The CDR3 runs to 13 residues. Trimming cost V 7 bases and J 3 bases, with 10 bases left between them. The CDR3: CASIGSLNQPQHF. DNA of the CDR3: TGTGCCAGCATAGGAAGCCTCAATCAGCCCCAGCATTTT.

The chain combines TRBV5-1 with TRBJ1-6; possible D gene TRBD1, 6 bases. The CDR3 consists of 15 residues. Trimming left V 3 bases short and J 8 bases short, with 15 bases between. From germline, CDR1 is SGHRS and CDR2 YFSETQ. The CDR3 spells CASSYTGSEDSPLHF. In nucleotides, the CDR3 is TGCGCCAGCAGCTACACAGGGTCGGAAGATTCACCCCTCCACTTT.

On this clonotype: The final CDR3 position lacks the conserved phenylalanine or tryptophan, pointing to a likely read error. The CDR3 protein is CASSQSLAADTQYS. CDR3 sequence (DNA): TGCGCCAGCAGCCAAAGTCTAGCGGCAGATACGCAGTATTCT. J is TRBJ2-3 and V is TRBV4-1, with 7 nucleotides matching TRBD2. This CDR3 comprises 14 residues. With 2 bases clipped from V and 4 bases from J, the junction kept 3 bases outside the gene matches. Germline assignment: CDR1 MGHRA and CDR2 YSYEKL.

This clonotype was counted a few times. J is TRBJ2-7 and V is TRBV3-1; TRBD2 matches 7 bases. There are 15 residues in the CDR3. Germline V gene lookup returns CDR1 LGHDT and CDR2 YNNKEL (reference sequence). Trimming cost V 1 base and J 3 bases; bases outside gene matches: 6. The CDR3 loop is CASSQGSGGDYEQYF. CDR3 DNA sequence: TGTGCCAGCAGCCAAGGGTCGGGAGGCGACTACGAGCAGTACTTC.

In its sample, this clonotype was seen many times. The chain carries TRBV6-5 and TRBJ2-2; the match to TRBD1 covers 9 bases. CDR1 and CDR2 from the germline V gene are MNHEY and SVGAGI. Trimming took 6 bases from V and 5 from J; bases not matched to a gene: 7. The CDR3 consists of 15 residues. This CDR3 reads CASSRQGVWTGELFF. As DNA, the CDR3 is TGTGCCAGCAGCCGACAGGGGGTATGGACCGGGGAGCTGTTTTTT.

This clonotype occurred many times. The genes are TRBV6-2 or TRBV6-3 and TRBJ2-5; TRBD2 matches 8 bases. Germline CDR1 and CDR2: MNHEY and SVGEGT. The CDR3 consists of 12 residues. Losses at the gene ends were 8 bases for V and 7 bases for J; bases not matched to a gene: 6. DNA for the CDR3: TGTGCCAGCTCCCCGGGAGGGGGGACCCAGTACTTC. Translated, it gives CASSPGGGTQYF.

The table lists this clonotype with many counts. CDR3 protein: CASSVRGGTQYF. In DNA, the CDR3 is TGTGCCAGCAGCGTACGGGGAGGGACCCAGTACTTC. This chain links TRBV9 with TRBJ2-5, with D possibly matching TRBD2 (6 bases). Looked up from germline, CDR1 is SGDLS and CDR2 is YYNGEE. This CDR3 comprises 12 residues. V gave up 1 base and J gave up 7 bases, with 8 bases separating them.